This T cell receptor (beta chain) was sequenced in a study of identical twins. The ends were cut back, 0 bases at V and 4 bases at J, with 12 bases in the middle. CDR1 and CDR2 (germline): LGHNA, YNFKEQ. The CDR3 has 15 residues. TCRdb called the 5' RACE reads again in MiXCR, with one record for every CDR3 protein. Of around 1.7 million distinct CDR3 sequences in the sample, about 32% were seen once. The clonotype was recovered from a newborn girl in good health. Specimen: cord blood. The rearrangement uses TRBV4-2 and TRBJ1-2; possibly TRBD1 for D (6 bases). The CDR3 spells CASSQEETGIYGYTF. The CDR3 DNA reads TGTGCCAGCAGCCAAGAAGAGACAGGAATCTATGGCTACACCTTC.